Listed below are T cell receptor beta chains from one sample, sequenced in a study of blood T cell repertoires in COVID-19. Sequencing used immunoSEQ multiplex PCR; TCRdb keeps in-frame clones, though not all of them. The sample shows about half a million clones, approximately 90% of them seen only once. The sequenced sample was PBMCs or T cells enriched from blood (not recorded which). The source of these receptors is a woman aged 60-75 years who had recovered from COVID-19. Each CDR3 is given with its conserved first and last residue. D genes are given only for firm matches. Clone size is given for some rows only: seen once, a few or many times, or a class if the clone is expanded.

TRBV14	16	-	TRBJ1-3	-	TGTGCCAGCAGCCCTGGGTATCGGGGCTCTGGAAACACCATATATTTT	CASSPGYRGSGNTIYF
TRBV4-1	17	TRBD2	TRBJ2-3	-	TGCGCCAGCAGCCAAGCGGGACTAGCGCTCCCGGGAGGGACGCAGTATTTT	CASSQAGLALPGGTQYF
TRBV6-2/TRBV6-3	18	TRBD1	TRBJ2-3	-	TGTGCCAGCAGTTATAACCCTCTCACAGGGGGTGGGATAGATACGCAGTATTTT	CASSYNPLTGGGIDTQYF
TRBV6-5	13	-	TRBJ2-3	few	TGTGCCAGCAAAAACAGGGGCACAGATACGCAGTATTTT	CASKNRGTDTQYF
TRBV9	16	TRBD2	TRBJ2-5	once	TGTGCCAGCAGCGCCGGACTAGCGGGGGGGATGGAGACCCAGTACTTC	CASSAGLAGGMETQYF
TRBV24-1	16	-	TRBJ2-3	few	TGTGCCACCAGTGATTTGGCGGGGGCGAGCGCAGATACGCAGTATTTT	CATSDLAGASADTQYF
TRBV5-1	14	-	TRBJ1-1	-	TGCGCCAGCAGCTTGGCCCCGGGGGGGGCTGAAGCTTTCTTT	CASSLAPGGAEAFF
TRBV6-6	11	-	TRBJ2-1	-	TGTGCCAGCAACTACCGAGACAGACAGTTCTTC	CASNYRDRQFF
TRBV7-2	17	-	TRBJ1-6	-	TGTGCCAGCACCGGCCGTCAGGGTAGCTCCTATAATTCACCCCTCCACTTT	CASTGRQGSSYNSPLHF
TRBV5-1	13	-	TRBJ2-3	-	TGCGCCAGCAGCTTGGCCGGCACAGATACGCAGTATTTT	CASSLAGTDTQYF
TRBV30	14	TRBD1	TRBJ1-3	-	TGTGCCTGGACCAGGGGGCTTGCTGGAAACACCATATATTTT	CAWTRGLAGNTIYF
TRBV20-1	12	TRBD2	TRBJ2-1	-	TGCAGTGCTAGTAGCGGGTACGGTGAGCAGTTCTTC	CSASSGYGEQFF
TRBV28	15	-	TRBJ1-2	-	TGTGCCAGCAGTTTTCGATCGGGGGGACTTGGTGGCTACACCTTC	CASSFRSGGLGGYTF
TRBV5-4	17	-	TRBJ2-7	few	TGTGCCAGCAGCGGAAATCCGCGGGACAGCGGTTCCTACGAGCAGTACTTC	CASSGNPRDSGSYEQYF
TRBV29-1	13	TRBD1	TRBJ1-1	-	TGCAGCGTTGGGACAGGGACGAACACTGAAGCTTTCTTT	CSVGTGTNTEAFF
TRBV5-5	16	-	TRBJ1-6	-	TGTGCCAGCAGCTCCCGAACTAGCTCCTATAATTCACCCCTCCACTTT	CASSSRTSSYNSPLHF
TRBV6-5	12	-	TRBJ1-6	-	TGTGCCAGCAGCCCGAGAGGAGCACCCCTCCACTTT	CASSPRGAPLHF
TRBV13	14	TRBD2	TRBJ2-1	-	TGTGCCAGCAGCTTTGCTAGCGGGGGGCAACAGCAGTTCTTC	CASSFASGGQQQFF
TRBV12-3/TRBV12-4	13	-	TRBJ1-4	-	TGTGCCAGCAGCTTCACTCAGGGGAGTGAACTGTTTTTT	CASSFTQGSELFF
TRBV10-3	15	TRBD1	TRBJ1-2	-	TGTGCCATCAGTGCCGAGGGGAGGCAGGGGGGTGGCTACACCTTC	CAISAEGRQGGGYTF
TRBV7-2	15	-	TRBJ1-2	-	TGTGCCAGCAGCTTAGTAGCGGGGGGCAACTATGGCTACACCTTC	CASSLVAGGNYGYTF
TRBV18	14	TRBD1	TRBJ1-1	-	TGTGCCAGCTCCCCGACAGGGGGCGAAACTGAAGCTTTCTTT	CASSPTGGETEAFF
TRBV20-1	16	-	TRBJ2-3	-	TGCAGTGCTAGTAGGGGCGGGGGCCTTAGCACAGATACGCAGTATTTT	CSASRGGGLSTDTQYF
TRBV6-1	16	-	TRBJ2-4	-	TGTGCCAGCAGTGAATTTCCGGATTGGGGCCAAAACATTCAGTACTTC	CASSEFPDWGQNIQYF
TRBV5-4	15	TRBD2	TRBJ2-5	-	TGTGCCAGCAGTCCGGGACTAGCGGGGCTGGAGACCCAGTACTTC	CASSPGLAGLETQYF
TRBV18	17	-	TRBJ2-1	-	TGTGCCAGCTCCCCTGATGAGGACTACCGGGGGTACAATGAGCAGTTCTTC	CASSPDEDYRGYNEQFF
TRBV29-1	12	-	TRBJ1-1	-	TGCAGCGTTGTTTACAGTACCACTGAAGCTTTCTTT	CSVVYSTTEAFF
TRBV2	13	-	TRBJ1-2	-	TGTGCCAGCAGTGGGACGGGAAGCTTTGGCTACACCTTC	CASSGTGSFGYTF
TRBV2	13	-	TRBJ1-6	-	TGTGCCAGCATAGCAAGGGGAGGTTCACCCCTCCACTTT	CASIARGGSPLHF
TRBV5-1	16	TRBD2	TRBJ2-3	once	TGCGCCAGCAGCTTGAGGGAGGGTAGCTCCACAGATACGCAGTATTTT	CASSLREGSSTDTQYF
TRBV10-2	17	TRBD2	TRBJ2-1	-	TGCGCCAGCAGTGAGCCCCGAGGGAGCGGGAATTTCAATGAGCAGTTCTTC	CASSEPRGSGNFNEQFF
TRBV19	15	TRBD1	TRBJ2-2	-	TGTGCCAGTAGCCCGGGACAGCCGAACACCGGGGAGCTGTTTTTT	CASSPGQPNTGELFF
TRBV3-1/TRBV3-2	17	-	TRBJ2-3	-	TGTGCCAGCAGCACCGGGTGGCGGGGGCTGGGCACAGATACGCAGTATTTT	CASSTGWRGLGTDTQYF